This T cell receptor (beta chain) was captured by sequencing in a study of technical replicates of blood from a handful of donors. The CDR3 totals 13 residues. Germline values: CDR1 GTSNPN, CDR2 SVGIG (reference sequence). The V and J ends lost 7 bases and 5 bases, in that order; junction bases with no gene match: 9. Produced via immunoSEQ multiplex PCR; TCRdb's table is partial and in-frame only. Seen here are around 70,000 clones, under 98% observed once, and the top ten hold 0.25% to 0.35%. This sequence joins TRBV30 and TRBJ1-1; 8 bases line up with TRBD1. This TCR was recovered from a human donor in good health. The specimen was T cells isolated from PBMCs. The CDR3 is CAFPRTGWTEAFF. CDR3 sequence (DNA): TGTGCCTTTCCTCGGACAGGGTGGACTGAAGCTTTCTTT. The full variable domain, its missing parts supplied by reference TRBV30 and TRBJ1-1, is SQTIHQWPATLVQPVGSPLSLECTVEGTSNPNLYWYRQAAGRGLQLLFYSVGIGQISSEVPQNLSASRPQDRQFILSSKKLLLSDSGFYLCAFPRTGWTEAFFGQGTRLTVV.